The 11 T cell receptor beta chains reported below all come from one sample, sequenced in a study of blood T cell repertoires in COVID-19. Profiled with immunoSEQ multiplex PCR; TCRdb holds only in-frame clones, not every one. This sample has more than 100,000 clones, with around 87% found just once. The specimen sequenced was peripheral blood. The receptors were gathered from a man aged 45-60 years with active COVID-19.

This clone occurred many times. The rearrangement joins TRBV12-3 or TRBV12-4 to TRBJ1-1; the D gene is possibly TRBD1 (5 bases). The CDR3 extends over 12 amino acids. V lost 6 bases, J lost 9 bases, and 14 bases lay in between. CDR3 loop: CASRGDFPKAFF. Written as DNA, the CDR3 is TGTGCCAGCAGGGGGGACTTCCCGAAAGCTTTCTTT.

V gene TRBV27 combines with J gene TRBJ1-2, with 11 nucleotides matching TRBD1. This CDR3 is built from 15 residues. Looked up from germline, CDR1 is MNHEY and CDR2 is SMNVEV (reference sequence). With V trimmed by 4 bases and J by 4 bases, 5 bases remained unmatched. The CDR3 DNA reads TGTGCCAGCAGTTCCTGGACAGGGGGCAGCTATGGCTACACCTTC. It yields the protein CASSSWTGGSYGYTF.

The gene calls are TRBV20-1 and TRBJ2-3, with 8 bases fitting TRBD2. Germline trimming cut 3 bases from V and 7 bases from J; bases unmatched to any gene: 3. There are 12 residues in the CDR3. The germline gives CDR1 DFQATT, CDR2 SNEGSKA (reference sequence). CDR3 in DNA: TGCAGTGCTAGTCGGGGGGGAAATACGCAGTATTTT. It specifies CSASRGGNTQYF.

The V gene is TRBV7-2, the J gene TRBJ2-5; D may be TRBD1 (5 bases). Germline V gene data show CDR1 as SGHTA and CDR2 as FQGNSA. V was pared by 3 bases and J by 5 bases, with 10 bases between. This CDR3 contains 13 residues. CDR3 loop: CASSFVQGETQYF. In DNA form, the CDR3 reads TGTGCCAGCAGCTTCGTCCAGGGCGAGACCCAGTACTTC.

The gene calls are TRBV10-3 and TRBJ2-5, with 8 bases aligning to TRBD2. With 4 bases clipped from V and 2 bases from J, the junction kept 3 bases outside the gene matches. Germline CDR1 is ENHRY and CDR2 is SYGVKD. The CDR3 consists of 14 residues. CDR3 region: CAISATGGQETQYF. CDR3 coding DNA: TGTGCCATCAGTGCTACGGGGGGGCAAGAGACCCAGTACTTC.

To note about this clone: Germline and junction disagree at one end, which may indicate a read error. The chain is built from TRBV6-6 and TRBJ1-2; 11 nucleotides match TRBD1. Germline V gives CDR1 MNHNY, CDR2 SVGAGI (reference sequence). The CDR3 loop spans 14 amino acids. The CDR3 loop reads CASTSRTGGALTVF. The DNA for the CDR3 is TGTGCCAGCACCTCGAGGACAGGGGGCGCATTGACGGTCTTC.

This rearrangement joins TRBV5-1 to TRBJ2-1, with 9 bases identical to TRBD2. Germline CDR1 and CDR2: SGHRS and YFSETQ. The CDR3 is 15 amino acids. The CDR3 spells CPTSLGAGGPFEQFF. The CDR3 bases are TGCCCCACCAGCTTGGGGGCGGGGGGGCCGTTTGAGCAGTTCTTC.

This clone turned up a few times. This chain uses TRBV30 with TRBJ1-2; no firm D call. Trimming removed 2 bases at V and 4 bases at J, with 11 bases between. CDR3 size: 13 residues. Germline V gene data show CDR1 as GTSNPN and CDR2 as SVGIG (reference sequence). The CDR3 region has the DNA TGTGCCTGGAGTCCCACAGCTTCCTATGGCTACACCTTC. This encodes CAWSPTASYGYTF.

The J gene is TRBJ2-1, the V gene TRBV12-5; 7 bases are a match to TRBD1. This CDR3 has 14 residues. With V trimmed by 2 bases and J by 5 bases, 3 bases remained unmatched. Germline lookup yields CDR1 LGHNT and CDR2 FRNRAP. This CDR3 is CASGLKGQNNEQFF. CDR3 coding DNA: TGTGCTAGTGGTTTGAAGGGACAGAACAATGAGCAGTTCTTC.

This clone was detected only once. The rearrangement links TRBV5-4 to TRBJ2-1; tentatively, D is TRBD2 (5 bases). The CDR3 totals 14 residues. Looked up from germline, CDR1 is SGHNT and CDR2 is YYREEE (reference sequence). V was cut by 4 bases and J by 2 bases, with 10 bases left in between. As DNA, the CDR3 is TGTGCCAGCAGCCGCGCCGGGACCTACAATGAGCAGTTCTTC. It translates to CASSRAGTYNEQFF.

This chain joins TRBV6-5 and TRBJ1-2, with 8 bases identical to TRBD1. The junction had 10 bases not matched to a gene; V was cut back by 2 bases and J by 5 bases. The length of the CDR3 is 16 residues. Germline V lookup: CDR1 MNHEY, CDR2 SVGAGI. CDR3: CASSYGLRGRGYGYTF. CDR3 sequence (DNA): TGTGCCAGCAGTTACGGTCTCAGGGGGCGCGGGTATGGCTACACCTTC.